The clone carrying this T cell receptor beta chain turned up a few times. The antigen is unknown. V dropped 1 base and J dropped 7 bases, with 14 bases sitting between them. Germline V gene lookup returns CDR1 LNHDA and CDR2 SQIVND (reference sequence). The CDR3 loop spans 15 amino acids. The authors built TCR beta libraries using iRepertoire HTBI primers and Arm-PCR of CDR3 regions. TCRdb fed the multiplex PCR reads into MiXCR, producing one record per CDR3 protein. Of about 440,000 distinct CDR3 sequences in the sample, around 15% are singletons; the top ten hold around a quarter. This record comes from a study of regulatory T cells in long-lasting Graves disease. Points from the study as a whole: Persistent cases favored TRBV28, TRBJ1-2 and TRBJ2-5.

Time point described: newly diagnosed GD, antithyroid drugs for less than 3 months. The TCR library was made from RNA that had been extracted from PBMCs in TRIzol. This sample was shared with a second study, whose subject was T cells in Graves' hyperthyroidism and ophthalmopathy. That paper notes: Patients were excluded because of uncontrolled infection, other autoimmune disease, pregnancy or lactation.

The source material was peripheral blood mononuclear cells (PBMCs), sampled at new diagnosis, from a patient treated with antithyroid drugs. V usage is TRBV19 and J usage is TRBJ2-1; D is perhaps TRBD1 (6 bases). The clonotype comes from a woman aged 18-35 years with Graves disease. CDR3 residues: CASSIVPGHRNEQFF. The CDR3 DNA follows: TGTGCCAGTAGTATAGTACCGGGACACAGGAATGAGCAGTTCTTC.